This T cell receptor (beta chain) was sequenced for a study of control samples from healthy donors and cancer patients (dated by TCRdb to 2019 to 2021). The library came from the immunoSEQ multiplex PCR assay. Here the immuneACCESS table is served through TCRdb, limited to in-frame sequences with V and J called. Missing clones are a known gap in these copies; in checked studies unresolved V genes cover under half, and the rest lacks a known reason. This sample is represented by approximately 46,000 clones; 85% to 95% of them were singletons. The ten largest make up roughly 0.8% of the sample. The germline V gene specifies KGHDR as CDR1 and SFDVKD as CDR2. The trim is 4 bases for V and 6 bases for J, with a gap of 20 bases between the germline ends. Counted from cysteine to phenylalanine, this CDR3 has 17 amino acids. The entry retains the CDR3 DNA only, 51 bases that are in frame from base 1. Details on this clone: The specificity of this receptor is unknown. The input lacks base qualities; no much larger clone sits a single base away.

The chain is assembled from TRBV24-1 and TRBJ2-2; the D gene may be TRBD1 or TRBD2, since each aligns over 5 bases. What was sequenced was PBMCs. The clonotype was recovered from a man aged 25 to 45 with colorectal cancer. The nucleotide sequence reads TGTGCCACCAGTGACCGGGGACCTCCTATGACATCCGGGGAGCTGTTTTTT. The resulting protein is CATSDRGPPMTSGELFF.